This record looks at one T cell receptor beta chain sequence and its context. Its antigen is not identified. The CDR3 has 13 amino acids. The germline gives CDR1 SQVTM, CDR2 ANQGSEA. Germline trimming cut 6 bases from V and 4 bases from J; bases unmatched to any gene: 3. The record originates from a study of T cell responses to AZD1222 COVID-19 vaccine. Study observations and caveats: Unmutated variant regions reportedly attract nearly half of all spike-specific TCRs. Mapped onto spike, vaccine-associated CD4 TCRs spanned it and were dominant at 160-218 and 743-854. Clonal diversity may have been underestimated in mostly white British donors.

TCRdb's copy holds only in-frame clones and misses some; the assay was immunoSEQ multiplex PCR. This sample has fewer than 250,000 clones, with roughly 91% found just once. The starting material was peripheral blood, obtained on day 0 of MenACWY control vaccination. The sequence was collected from an adult in good health. The chain couples TRBV29-1 to TRBJ1-5, with TRBD1 identical over 10 bases. CDR3 sequence reads: CSVGTGDNQPQHF. The CDR3 DNA is TGCAGCGTGGGGACAGGGGATAATCAGCCCCAGCATTTT.